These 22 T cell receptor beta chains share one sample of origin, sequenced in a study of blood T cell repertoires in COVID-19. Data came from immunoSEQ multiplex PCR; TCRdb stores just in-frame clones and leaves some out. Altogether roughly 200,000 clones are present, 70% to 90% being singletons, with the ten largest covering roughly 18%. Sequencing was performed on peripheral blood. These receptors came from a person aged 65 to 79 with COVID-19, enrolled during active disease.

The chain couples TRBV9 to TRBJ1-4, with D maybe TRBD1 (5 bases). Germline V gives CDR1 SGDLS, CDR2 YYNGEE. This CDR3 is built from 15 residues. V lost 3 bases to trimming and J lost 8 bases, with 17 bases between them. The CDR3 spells CASSDTGGSVEKLFF. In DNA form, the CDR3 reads TGTGCCAGCAGCGACACCGGGGGGTCTGTAGAAAAACTGTTTTTT.

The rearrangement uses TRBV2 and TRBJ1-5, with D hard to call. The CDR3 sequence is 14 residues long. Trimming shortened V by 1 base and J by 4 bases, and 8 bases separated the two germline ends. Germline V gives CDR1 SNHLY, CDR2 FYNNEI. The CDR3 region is CASSEGYENQPQHF. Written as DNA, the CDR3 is TGTGCCAGCAGTGAAGGCTACGAGAATCAGCCCCAGCATTTT.

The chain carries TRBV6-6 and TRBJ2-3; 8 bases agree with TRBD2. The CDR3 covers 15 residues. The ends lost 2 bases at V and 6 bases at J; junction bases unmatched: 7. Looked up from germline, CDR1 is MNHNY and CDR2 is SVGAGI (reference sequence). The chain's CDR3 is CASSYIGGGRDTQYF. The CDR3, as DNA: TGTGCCAGCAGTTACATCGGCGGGGGGCGTGATACGCAGTATTTT.

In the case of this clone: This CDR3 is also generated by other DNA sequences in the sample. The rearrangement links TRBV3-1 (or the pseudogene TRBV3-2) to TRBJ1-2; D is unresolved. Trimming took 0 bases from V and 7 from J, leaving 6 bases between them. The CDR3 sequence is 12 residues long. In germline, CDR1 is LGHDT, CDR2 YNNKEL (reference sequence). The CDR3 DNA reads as TGTGCCAGCAGCCAAGATCCCGGTGGCTACACCTTC. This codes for CASSQDPGGYTF.

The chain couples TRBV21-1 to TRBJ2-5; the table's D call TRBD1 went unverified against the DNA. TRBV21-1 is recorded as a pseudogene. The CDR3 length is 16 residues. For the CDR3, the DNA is TGTGCCAGCAGCTCCCACCGCGGCAGGGGGCAAGAGACCCAGTACTTC. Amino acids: CASSSHRGRGQETQYF.

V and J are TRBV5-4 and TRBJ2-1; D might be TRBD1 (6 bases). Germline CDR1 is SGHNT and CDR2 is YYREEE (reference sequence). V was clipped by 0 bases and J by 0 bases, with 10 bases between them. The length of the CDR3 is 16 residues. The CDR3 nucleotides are TGTGCCAGCAGCTTGGATGCAGGGGCCTCCTACAATGAGCAGTTCTTC. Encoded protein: CASSLDAGASYNEQFF.

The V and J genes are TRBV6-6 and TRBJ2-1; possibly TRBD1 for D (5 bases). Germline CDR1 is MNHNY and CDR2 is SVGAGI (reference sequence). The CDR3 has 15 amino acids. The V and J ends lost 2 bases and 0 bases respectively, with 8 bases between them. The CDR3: CASSYPGLSYNEQFF. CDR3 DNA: TGTGCCAGCAGTTACCCAGGGCTCTCCTACAATGAGCAGTTCTTC.

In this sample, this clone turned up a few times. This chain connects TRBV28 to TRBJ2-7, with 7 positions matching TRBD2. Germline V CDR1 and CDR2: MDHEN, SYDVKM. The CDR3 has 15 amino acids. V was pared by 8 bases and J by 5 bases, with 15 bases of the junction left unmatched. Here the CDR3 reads CASLAGGGGFHEQYF. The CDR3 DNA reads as TGTGCCAGCCTCGCTGGGGGGGGAGGTTTCCACGAGCAGTACTTC.

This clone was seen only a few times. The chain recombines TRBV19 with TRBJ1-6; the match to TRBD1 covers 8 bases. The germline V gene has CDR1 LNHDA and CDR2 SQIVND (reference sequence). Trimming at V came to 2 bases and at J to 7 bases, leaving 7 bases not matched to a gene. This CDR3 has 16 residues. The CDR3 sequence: CASSISLGQANSPLHF. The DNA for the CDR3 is TGTGCCAGTAGTATATCCTTGGGACAGGCAAATTCACCCCTCCACTTT.

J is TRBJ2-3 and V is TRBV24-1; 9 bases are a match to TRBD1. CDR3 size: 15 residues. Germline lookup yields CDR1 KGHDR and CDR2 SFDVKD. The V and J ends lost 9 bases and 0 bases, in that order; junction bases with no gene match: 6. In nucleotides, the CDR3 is TGTGCCACCGAGGCGGACAGGGGTAGCACAGATACGCAGTATTTT. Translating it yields CATEADRGSTDTQYF.

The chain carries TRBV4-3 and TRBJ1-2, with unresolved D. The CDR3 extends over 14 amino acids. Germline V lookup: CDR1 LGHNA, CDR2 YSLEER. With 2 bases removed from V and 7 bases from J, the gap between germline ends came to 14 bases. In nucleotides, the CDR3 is TGCGCCAGCAGCCAAAAAAACGTGGGGAGTGGCTACACCTTC. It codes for CASSQKNVGSGYTF.

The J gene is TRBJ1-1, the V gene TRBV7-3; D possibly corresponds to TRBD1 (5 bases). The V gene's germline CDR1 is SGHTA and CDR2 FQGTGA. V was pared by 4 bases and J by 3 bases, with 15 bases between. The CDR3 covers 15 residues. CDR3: CASSSRGLRDTEAFF. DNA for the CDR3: TGTGCCAGCAGCTCAAGAGGCCTCAGGGACACTGAAGCTTTCTTT.

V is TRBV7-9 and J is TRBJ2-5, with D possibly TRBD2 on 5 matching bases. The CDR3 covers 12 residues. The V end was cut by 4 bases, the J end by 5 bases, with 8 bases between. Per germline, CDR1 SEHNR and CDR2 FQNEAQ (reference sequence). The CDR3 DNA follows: TGTGCCAGCAGCTACCAGCGGGAGACCCAGTACTTC. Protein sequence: CASSYQRETQYF.

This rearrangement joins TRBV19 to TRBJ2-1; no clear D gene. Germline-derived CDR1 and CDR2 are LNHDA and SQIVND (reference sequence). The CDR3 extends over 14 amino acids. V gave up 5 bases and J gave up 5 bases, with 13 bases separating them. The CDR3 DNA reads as TGTGCCAGTAGTCAAGAGGCCCAGAACAATGAGCAGTTCTTC. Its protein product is CASSQEAQNNEQFF. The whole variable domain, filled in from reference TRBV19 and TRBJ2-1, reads DGGITQSPKYLFRKEGQNVTLSCEQNLNHDAMYWYRQDPGQGLRLIYYSQIVNDFQKGDIAEGYSVSREKKESFPLTVTSAQKNPTAFYLCASSQEAQNNEQFFGPGTRLTVL.

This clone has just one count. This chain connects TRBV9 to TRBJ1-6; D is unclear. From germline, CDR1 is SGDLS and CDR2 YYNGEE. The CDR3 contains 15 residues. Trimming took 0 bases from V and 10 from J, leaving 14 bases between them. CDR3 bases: TGTGCCAGCAGCGTAGGCACAGCTACCGACTCACCCCTCCACTTT. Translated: CASSVGTATDSPLHF.

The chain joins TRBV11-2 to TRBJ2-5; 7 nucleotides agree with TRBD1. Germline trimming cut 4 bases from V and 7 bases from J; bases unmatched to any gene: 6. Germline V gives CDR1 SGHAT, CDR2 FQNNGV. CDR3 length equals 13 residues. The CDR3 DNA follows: TGTGCCAGCAGCTCTGGGACAGTGGGGACCCAGTACTTC. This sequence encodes CASSSGTVGTQYF.

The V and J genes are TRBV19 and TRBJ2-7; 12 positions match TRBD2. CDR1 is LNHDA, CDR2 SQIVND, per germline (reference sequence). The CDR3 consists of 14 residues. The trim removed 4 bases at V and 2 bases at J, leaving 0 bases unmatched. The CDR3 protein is CASSTSGGAYEQYF. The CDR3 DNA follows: TGTGCCAGTAGTACTAGCGGGGGGGCCTACGAGCAGTACTTC.

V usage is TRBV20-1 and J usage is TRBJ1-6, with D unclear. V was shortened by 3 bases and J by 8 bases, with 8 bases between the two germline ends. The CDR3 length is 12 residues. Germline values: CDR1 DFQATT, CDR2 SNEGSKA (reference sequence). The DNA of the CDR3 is TGCAGTGCTAGTGACCCCGATTCACCCCTCCACTTT. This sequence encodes CSASDPDSPLHF.

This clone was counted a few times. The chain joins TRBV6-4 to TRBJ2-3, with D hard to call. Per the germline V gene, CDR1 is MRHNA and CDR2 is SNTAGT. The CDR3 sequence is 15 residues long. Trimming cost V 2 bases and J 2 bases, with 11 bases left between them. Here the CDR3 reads CASSDGGLLTDTQYF. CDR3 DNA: TGTGCCAGCAGTGACGGTGGTCTACTCACAGATACGCAGTATTTT.

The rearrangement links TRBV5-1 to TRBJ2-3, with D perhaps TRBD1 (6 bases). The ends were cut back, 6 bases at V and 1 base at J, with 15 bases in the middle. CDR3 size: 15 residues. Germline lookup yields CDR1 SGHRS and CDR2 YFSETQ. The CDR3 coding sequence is TGCGCCAGCACCGTCGACAGGCGGGGCACAGATACGCAGTATTTT. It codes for CASTVDRRGTDTQYF.

CDR3 bases: TGCGCCAGCAGCTTGGAAGGGACAGGGAGGGATACTGAAGCTTTCTTT. Protein: CASSLEGTGRDTEAFF. The V gene is TRBV5-1, the J gene TRBJ1-1; the match to TRBD1 covers 9 bases. Germline V gene data show CDR1 as SGHRS and CDR2 as YFSETQ. The J segment lost 5 bases and the V segment lost 0 bases, leaving 8 bases of the junction unmatched. There are 16 residues in the CDR3.

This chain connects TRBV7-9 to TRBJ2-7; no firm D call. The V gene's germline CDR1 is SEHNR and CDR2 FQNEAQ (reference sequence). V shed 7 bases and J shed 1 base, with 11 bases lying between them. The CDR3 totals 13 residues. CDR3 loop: CASNLAGSYEQYF. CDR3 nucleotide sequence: TGTGCCAGCAACCTGGCAGGATCCTACGAGCAGTACTTC.